The entry that follows covers one TCR beta chain sequence. J lost 8 bases, V lost 5 bases, and 8 bases had no gene match. The CDR3 extends over 14 amino acids. Germline CDR1 is SEHNR and CDR2 is FQNEAQ (reference sequence). The sample belongs to a study of T cell changes during pregnancy in multiple sclerosis. Profiling relied on immunoSEQ multiplex PCR, and the TCRdb table lists in-frame clones only, not all of them. The sample holds just under 20,000 clones, 86% seen once. Material: CD8+ T cells from peripheral blood mononuclear cells, obtained in the third trimester of pregnancy. The V and J genes are TRBV7-9 and TRBJ2-1; 8 bases map to TRBD1. The clonotype was recovered from a female donor in good health, enrolled as a control in a pregnancy study. The chain's CDR3 is CASSSRDRWDEQFF. In nucleotides, the CDR3 is TGTGCCAGCAGCAGTCGGGACAGGTGGGATGAGCAGTTCTTC. Full variable domain (missing parts from reference TRBV7-9 and TRBJ2-1): DTGVSQNPRHKITKRGQNVTFRCDPISEHNRLYWYRQTLGQGPEFLTYFQNEAQLEKSRLLSDRFSAERPKGSFSTLEIQRTEQGDSAMYLCASSSRDRWDEQFFGPGTRLTVL.